The following is a T cell receptor (beta chain) sequence with its context. Its antigen is not identified. CDR3 size: 15 residues. V lost 3 bases, J lost 4 bases, and 7 bases stayed unmatched. Germline loops: CDR1 LNHDA, CDR2 SQIVND (reference sequence). PCR involved 60 Vbeta and 13 Jbeta primers. The protocol was immunoSEQ multiplex PCR, while the TCRdb copy is restricted to in-frame clones and leaves out a portion. This sample has some 130,000 clones, with roughly 82% found just once. This specimen belongs to a study of cytomegalovirus exposure and HLA in healthy donors. On the study more broadly: Among around 200 million T cells, an earlier analysis found 117 million unique TCR beta sequences.

Study-wide findings and caveats: As confirmed in vitro, a few CMV-associated chains were specific for CMV antigens.

The sequencing input was PBMCs. The TCR was taken from a male donor in good health and CMV-seropositive. J is TRBJ1-2 and V is TRBV19; TRBD1 agrees at 8 bases. CDR3 DNA: TGTGCCAGTAGTATTGAAGCAACAGGGGGCTATGGCTACACCTTC. This encodes CASSIEATGGYGYTF.